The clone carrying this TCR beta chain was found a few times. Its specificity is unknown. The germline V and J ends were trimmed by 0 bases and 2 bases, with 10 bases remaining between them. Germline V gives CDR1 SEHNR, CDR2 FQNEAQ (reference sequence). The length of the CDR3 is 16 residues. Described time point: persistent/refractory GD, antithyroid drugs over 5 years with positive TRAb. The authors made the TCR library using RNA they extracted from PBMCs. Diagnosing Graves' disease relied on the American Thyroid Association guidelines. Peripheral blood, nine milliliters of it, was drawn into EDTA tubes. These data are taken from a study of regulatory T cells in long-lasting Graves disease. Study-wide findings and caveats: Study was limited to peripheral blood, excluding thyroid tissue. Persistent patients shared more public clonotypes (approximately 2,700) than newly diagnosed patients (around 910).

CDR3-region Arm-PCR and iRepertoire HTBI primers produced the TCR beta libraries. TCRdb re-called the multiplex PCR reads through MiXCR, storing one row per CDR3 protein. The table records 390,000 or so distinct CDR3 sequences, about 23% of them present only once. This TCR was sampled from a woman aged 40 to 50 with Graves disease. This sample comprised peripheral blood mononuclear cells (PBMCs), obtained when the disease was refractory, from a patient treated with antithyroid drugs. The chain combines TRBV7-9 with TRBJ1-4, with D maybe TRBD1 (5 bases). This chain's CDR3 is CASSLALGDTNEKLFF. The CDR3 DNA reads TGTGCCAGCAGCTTAGCGCTGGGGGATACTAATGAAAAACTGTTTTTT.